Listed below are T cell receptor beta chains from one sample, sequenced in a study of CD8+ T cells in alopecia areata. Measured with immunoSEQ multiplex PCR; TCRdb has only the in-frame clones, and not every one. Of tens of thousands of clones detected, about two thirds appear once; the ten largest clones hold 15% to 20%. The sequencing used CD8+ T cells sorted from blood, collected at approximately week 45, from a patient treated with tofacitinib. The receptors were gathered from a human donor with alopecia areata. CDR3s leave out the opening cysteine and the closing phenylalanine or tryptophan. The D gene is left open where the match is weak. Clone size appears in some rows only: once, few, many, or a class for an expanded clone.

V gene: TRBV7-9
D gene: -
clone size: once
CDR3 protein: ASSLGPGVGYEQY

V gene: TRBV28
D gene: TRBD1
clone size: once
CDR3 protein: ASREQGEGTEAF

V gene: TRBV27
D gene: -
clone size: -
CDR3 protein: ASSPRDGDTDTQY

V gene: TRBV10-3
D gene: -
clone size: -
CDR3 protein: AISVTGNTEAF

V gene: TRBV20-1
D gene: -
clone size: -
CDR3 protein: SARESLEY

V gene: TRBV7-9
D gene: TRBD1
clone size: -
CDR3 protein: ASSSNLLPTGHQHEAF

V gene: TRBV14
D gene: TRBD1
clone size: -
CDR3 protein: ASSSTGGLKYGYT

V gene: TRBV6-5
D gene: TRBD1
clone size: -
CDR3 protein: ASSYSTGQVFNEQF

V gene: TRBV6-6
D gene: -
clone size: -
CDR3 protein: ASNPTGRVGVSGYT

V gene: TRBV4-3
D gene: TRBD1
clone size: -
CDR3 protein: ASSQGQGNEKLF

V gene: TRBV5-6
D gene: -
clone size: -
CDR3 protein: ASSSIDVAGIEKLF

V gene: TRBV27
D gene: -
clone size: -
CDR3 protein: ASSKTGLLNTEAF

V gene: TRBV7-9
D gene: -
clone size: -
CDR3 protein: ASSNQGTNYGYT

V gene: TRBV6-4
D gene: TRBD2
clone size: -
CDR3 protein: ASSETPSGATDTQY

V gene: TRBV4-1
D gene: -
clone size: -
CDR3 protein: ASSQDWEETQY

V gene: TRBV14
D gene: -
clone size: few
CDR3 protein: ASSQVIGYEQF